Listed here is a single TCR beta chain. What it recognizes is unknown. The data originate from a study of cytotoxic CD8 clonotypes in ibrutinib-treated CLL. On the study more broadly: Sequencing produced an average of about 260,000 productive templates and 94,082 productive rearrangements per sample. General study results and limits: Exceeding age-matched healthy donors, baseline clonality also tracked the counts of circulating CD8+ T cells. The times at which samples were taken varied between sustained-remission and progressing patients.

Profiled with immunoSEQ multiplex PCR; TCRdb holds only in-frame clones, not every one. The table records approximately 30,000 clones, 55% to 75% of them present only once. This CDR3 spans 15 amino acids. Losses at the gene ends were 5 bases for V and 1 base for J; bases not matched to a gene: 7. In germline, CDR1 is MNHNY, CDR2 SVGAGI (reference sequence). This clonotype was sampled from a human donor with chronic lymphocytic leukemia. The V gene is TRBV6-6, the J gene TRBJ2-7; TRBD1 matches 8 bases. This specimen consisted of PBMCs, obtained after 24 months of ibrutinib treatment. The CDR3 coding sequence is TGTGCCAGCAGTGACCAACAGGGGGTTTCCTACGAGCAGTACTTC. Its protein product is CASSDQQGVSYEQYF.